The 25 T cell receptor beta chains below all came from one sample that was sequenced in a study of beta chain features in type 1 diabetes. Isolated RNA was reverse transcribed in full, so expressed TCRB transcripts were sequenced. The assay was immunoSEQ multiplex PCR, and TCRdb's table has in-frame clones only and misses some. This sample has approximately 140,000 clones, with about a tenth found just once. Sequencing input: central memory CD4+ T cells from blood. Every receptor here comes from a woman aged 40 to 50 in good health.

This clone was counted between two and nine times. The V gene is TRBV2, the J gene TRBJ1-5; D might be TRBD1 (6 bases). The V end lost 4 bases, the J end lost 7 bases, and 14 bases lay between the germline ends. Germline-derived CDR1 and CDR2 are SNHLY and FYNNEI. The CDR3 loop spans 14 amino acids. CDR3 coding DNA: TGTGCCAGCAGTGTAGGGGGGGACGTGCAGCCCCAGCATTTT. Translating gives CASSVGGDVQPQHF.

The CDR3 protein is CASSAPQGSNEQYF. The CDR3 DNA sequence: TGTGCCAGCAGTGCGCCACAGGGTAGCAACGAGCAGTACTTC. The chain uses TRBV25-1 and TRBJ2-7; possibly TRBD1 for D (6 bases). Germline CDR1 and CDR2: MGHDK and SYGVNS. CDR3 length: 14 amino acids. The V and J ends lost 4 bases and 5 bases respectively, with 15 bases between them.

This rearrangement joins TRBV5-4 to TRBJ2-5; TRBD1 matches 7 bases. With V trimmed by 0 bases and J by 4 bases, 3 bases remained unmatched. The CDR3 has 14 residues. Germline values: CDR1 SGHNT, CDR2 YYREEE (reference sequence). CDR3 amino acids: CASSLERGRETQYF. CDR3 sequence (DNA): TGTGCCAGCAGCTTGGAGAGGGGGCGAGAGACCCAGTACTTC.

This CDR3 reads CASSQELGQGRYGYTF. CDR3 sequence (DNA): TGTGCCAGCAGCCAAGAGTTGGGACAGGGGCGCTATGGCTACACCTTC. The rearrangement links TRBV14 to TRBJ1-2, with 10 nucleotides matching TRBD1. Trimming at V came to 0 bases and at J to 4 bases, leaving 5 bases not matched to a gene. Per the germline V gene, CDR1 is SGHDN and CDR2 is FVKESK. This CDR3 contains 16 residues.

This clone has a handful of counts. This rearrangement joins TRBV5-1 to TRBJ1-1; TRBD1 might be the D (6 bases). CDR1 is SGHRS and CDR2 is YFSETQ in the germline V gene. The CDR3 loop spans 14 amino acids. V lost 2 bases to trimming and J lost 4 bases, with 12 bases between them. CDR3 in amino acids: CASSFAGESTEAFF. The DNA of the CDR3 is TGCGCCAGCAGCTTCGCAGGGGAGAGCACTGAAGCTTTCTTT.

This clone was found a few times. V and J are TRBV5-4 and TRBJ2-7; 10 bases are a match to TRBD2. The V segment lost 0 bases and the J segment 6 bases; nucleotides outside the gene matches: 6. The CDR3 runs 15 residues. From germline, CDR1 is SGHNT and CDR2 YYREEE (reference sequence). DNA for the CDR3: TGTGCCAGCAGCTTGGCCTTAGCGGGGGGTACCGAGCAGTACTTC. Amino acids: CASSLALAGGTEQYF.

This clone was observed many times. The chain employs TRBV4-3 and TRBJ2-1; D might be TRBD2 (6 bases). CDR1 is LGHNA, CDR2 YSLEER, per germline. This CDR3 is built from 13 residues. V lost 0 bases and J 12 bases, leaving 12 bases between the germline ends. The CDR3 loop reads CASSQEAGRVQFF. CDR3 nucleotides: TGCGCCAGCAGCCAAGAAGCGGGTAGGGTGCAGTTCTTC.

The table lists this clone with a few counts. The genes are TRBV2 and TRBJ2-7; D gene unclear. Germline V gene data show CDR1 as SNHLY and CDR2 as FYNNEI. V dropped 5 bases and J dropped 3 bases, with 11 bases sitting between them. The CDR3 loop spans 13 amino acids. As DNA, the CDR3 is TGTGCCAGCAGTACTACGACCCGCTACGAGCAGTACTTC. Protein: CASSTTTRYEQYF. Full variable domain (remainder filled in from reference TRBV2 and TRBJ2-7): EPEVTQTPSHQVTQMGQEVILRCVPISNHLYFYWYRQILGQKVEFLVSFYNNEISEKSEIFDDQFSVERPDGSNFTLKIRSTKLEDSAMYFCASSTTTRYEQYFGPGTRLTVT.

This clone was picked up many times. V gene TRBV23-1 combines with J gene TRBJ2-3, with unresolved D. TRBV23-1 falls under the ORF class, with uncertain function. Trimming took 0 bases from V and 0 from J, leaving 10 bases between them. This CDR3 comprises 16 residues. The CDR3 loop is CASSQSVAGSTDTQYF. The CDR3 DNA reads TGCGCCAGCAGTCAATCGGTAGCCGGGAGCACAGATACGCAGTATTTT.

This clone turned up a few times. The V call is TRBV7-2, the J call TRBJ2-5; weak D call: TRBD1 (6 bases). Trimming took off 5 bases at V and 3 bases at J, with 13 bases between the two ends. This CDR3 spans 14 amino acids. Germline lookup yields CDR1 SGHTA and CDR2 FQGNSA. The CDR3 DNA follows: TGTGCCAGCAGCACGTCCGGGACAAAAGAGACCCAGTACTTC. Its protein product is CASSTSGTKETQYF. The full variable domain, with the rest looked up from reference TRBV7-2 and TRBJ2-5, is GAGVSQSPSNKVTEKGKDVELRCDPISGHTALYWYRQSLGQGLEFLIYFQGNSAPDKSGLPSDRFSAERTGGSVSTLTIQRTQQEDSAVYLCASSTSGTKETQYFGPGTRLLVL.

CDR3 in amino acids: CASSPGQGIGMNDGYTF. The CDR3 coding sequence is TGTGCCAGCAGCCCGGGACAGGGAATTGGTATGAATGATGGCTACACCTTC. J is TRBJ1-2 and V is TRBV7-2, with TRBD1 matching 9 bases. J lost 6 bases, V lost 5 bases, and 16 bases had no gene match. In germline, CDR1 is SGHTA, CDR2 FQGNSA. CDR3 length: 17 residues.

The genes are TRBV5-4 and TRBJ2-2; D possibly corresponds to TRBD2 (5 bases). Between the trimmed V and J ends, which lost 0 bases and 0 bases, there was a span of 9 bases. The CDR3 contains 16 residues. Looked up from germline, CDR1 is SGHNT and CDR2 is YYREEE (reference sequence). CDR3 residues: CASSLGAGSNTGELFF. CDR3 coding DNA: TGTGCCAGCAGCTTGGGGGCGGGCTCGAACACCGGGGAGCTGTTTTTT.

The chain combines TRBV7-9 with TRBJ2-2; TRBD2 is a possible D gene (5 bases). V lost 6 bases, J lost 5 bases, and 19 bases lay in between. The CDR3 spans 16 residues. The germline V gene has CDR1 SEHNR and CDR2 FQNEAQ (reference sequence). This CDR3 reads CASRSPVWSGTGELFF. The CDR3, as DNA: TGTGCCAGCAGGTCCCCGGTGTGGAGCGGTACCGGGGAGCTGTTTTTT. Combining the CDR3 with reference TRBV7-9 and TRBJ2-2 gives the whole variable domain DTGVSQNPRHKITKRGQNVTFRCDPISEHNRLYWYRQTLGQGPEFLTYFQNEAQLEKSRLLSDRFSAERPKGSFSTLEIQRTEQGDSAMYLCASRSPVWSGTGELFFGEGSRLTVL.

In its sample, this clone was seen a few times. The chain carries TRBV27 and TRBJ2-1; 11 nucleotides agree with TRBD2. Trimming cost V 5 bases and J 8 bases; bases outside gene matches: 11. The CDR3 length is 16 residues. Germline V gene data show CDR1 as MNHEY and CDR2 as SMNVEV (reference sequence). For the CDR3, the DNA is TGTGCCAGCAGTACCCTTAGCGGGGGGGGACGGGATGAGCAGTTCTTC. Its translation is CASSTLSGGGRDEQFF.

This clone was picked up a small number of times. The chain joins TRBV6-5 to TRBJ1-1; tentatively, D is TRBD1 (6 bases). V lost 6 bases and J 4 bases, leaving 12 bases between the germline ends. The length of the CDR3 is 13 residues. Germline V gene lookup returns CDR1 MNHEY and CDR2 SVGAGI. The CDR3 reads CASRGAVGTEAFF. The CDR3 nucleotides read TGTGCCAGCAGGGGGGCGGTCGGCACTGAAGCTTTCTTT.

This clone has only a few counts. The rearrangement uses TRBV5-4 and TRBJ2-1; perhaps TRBD2 as D (7 bases). Trimming pared 4 bases from V and 4 bases from J, leaving 12 bases between. Germline-derived CDR1 and CDR2 are SGHNT and YYREEE (reference sequence). The CDR3 spans 14 residues. CDR3 sequence: CASSKGGLYNEQFF. The CDR3 DNA sequence: TGTGCCAGCAGCAAGGGGGGGCTGTACAATGAGCAGTTCTTC.

Only a few counts were recorded for this clone. The rearrangement links TRBV7-9 to TRBJ1-2, with a weak D call TRBD1 (5 bases). In germline, CDR1 is SEHNR, CDR2 FQNEAQ (reference sequence). V was shortened by 1 base and J by 5 bases, with 11 bases between the two germline ends. The CDR3 has 14 residues. This chain's CDR3 is CASSLDLTEYGYTF. CDR3 nucleotide sequence: TGTGCCAGCAGCTTAGATTTGACAGAGTATGGCTACACCTTC.

The table lists this clone with a count of one. This chain joins TRBV9 and TRBJ2-5; no clear D gene. V was cut by 3 bases and J by 4 bases, with 13 bases left in between. Germline-derived CDR1 and CDR2 are SGDLS and YYNGEE. The CDR3 has 14 residues. CDR3 DNA sequence: TGTGCCAGCAGCGCTGGAAATACGGGAGAGACCCAGTACTTC. This encodes CASSAGNTGETQYF.

This clone was observed a few times. This rearrangement joins TRBV6-6 to TRBJ1-2; 9 bases match TRBD1. Germline-derived CDR1 and CDR2 are MNHNY and SVGAGI (reference sequence). The CDR3 is 13 residues long. V trimming: 5 bases; J trimming: 6 bases; junction bases outside the gene matches: 4. CDR3 protein: CASSMTGGDGYTF. CDR3 bases: TGTGCCAGCAGTATGACAGGGGGGGATGGCTACACCTTC.

This clone was counted ten times or more. The chain has TRBV2 and TRBJ1-5; D uncertain. The length of the CDR3 is 12 residues. CDR1 and CDR2 from the germline V gene are SNHLY and FYNNEI. V was shortened by 3 bases and J by 7 bases, with 7 bases between the two germline ends. CDR3 DNA sequence: TGTGCCAGCAGTGATAGACTCCAGCCCCAGCATTTT. This encodes CASSDRLQPQHF.

This clone was recorded a few times. The rearrangement joins TRBV9 to TRBJ1-2; possibly TRBD1 for D (5 bases). Germline V gene data show CDR1 as SGDLS and CDR2 as YYNGEE. There are 14 residues in the CDR3. V was trimmed by 0 bases and J by 4 bases, leaving 10 bases between them. CDR3 in amino acids: CASSVGRGGYGYTF. The CDR3 DNA sequence: TGTGCCAGCAGCGTAGGGAGGGGTGGCTATGGCTACACCTTC. The full variable domain, completed using reference TRBV9 and TRBJ1-2, is DSGVTQTPKHLITATGQRVTLRCSPRSGDLSVYWYQQSLDQGLQFLIQYYNGEERAKGNILERFSAQQFPDLHSELNLSSLELGDSALYFCASSVGRGGYGYTFGSGTRLTVV.

J is TRBJ1-5 and V is TRBV11-2, with 7 nucleotides matching TRBD1. V shed 0 bases and J 6 bases; nucleotides not matched to a gene: 8. The CDR3 sequence is 16 residues long. The germline gives CDR1 SGHAT, CDR2 FQNNGV. CDR3 nucleotide sequence: TGTGCCAGCAGCTTAGATTGGAGACAGGGAGCTCAGCCCCAGCATTTT. Encoded protein: CASSLDWRQGAQPQHF. Full variable domain (outside the CDR3, taken from reference TRBV11-2 and TRBJ1-5): EAGVAQSPRYKIIEKRQSVAFWCNPISGHATLYWYQQILGQGPKLLIQFQNNGVVDDSQLPKDRFSAERLKGVDSTLKIQPAKLEDSAVYLCASSLDWRQGAQPQHFGDGTRLSIL.

The chain joins TRBV12-5 to TRBJ2-7; D is ambiguous. Germline CDR1 is LGHNT and CDR2 is FRNRAP. V gave up 2 bases and J gave up 3 bases, with 23 bases separating them. The CDR3 is 18 amino acids. CDR3 in amino acids: CASGLPPPRWQVRYEQYF. Here the CDR3 DNA reads TGTGCTAGTGGTTTGCCCCCCCCAAGGTGGCAGGTCCGCTACGAGCAGTACTTC.

The J gene is TRBJ2-1, the V gene TRBV10-1; a possible D gene is TRBD2 (5 bases). There are 15 residues in the CDR3. Germline assignment: CDR1 WNHNN and CDR2 SYGVQD (reference sequence). The V end lost 4 bases, the J end lost 0 bases, and 10 bases lay between the germline ends. The CDR3 reads CASSVSGSSYNEQFF. As DNA, the CDR3 is TGCGCCAGCAGTGTTTCGGGGAGCTCCTACAATGAGCAGTTCTTC.

This clone was counted at least ten times. This chain joins TRBV19 and TRBJ2-3, with D perhaps matching TRBD2 (5 bases). The V gene's germline CDR1 is LNHDA and CDR2 SQIVND (reference sequence). The length of the CDR3 is 15 residues. The V end was cut by 3 bases, the J end by 0 bases, with 10 bases between. CDR3 in amino acids: CASSIIRTSTDTQYF. CDR3 coding DNA: TGTGCCAGTAGTATCATACGGACTAGCACAGATACGCAGTATTTT.